The source of this TCR beta chain is a study of blood T cells in healthy people across ages. Healthy individuals of Caucasian origin from Russia, aged about 6 to 95, served as donors. No fewer than 7 million PBMCs went into each sample. Trimming removed 5 bases at V and 8 bases at J, with 13 bases between. The CDR3 sequence is 13 residues long. This clonotype was observed a handful of times. Next came a second PCR, run for about 7 to 12 cycles, which used a sample-barcoded 5' primer along with a J-beta primer mix. TCRdb itself ran the 5' RACE reads through MiXCR, one entry per CDR3 protein. The table lists roughly 900,000 distinct CDR3 sequences, around 48% of them singletons.

The chain has TRBV12-3 or TRBV12-4 and TRBJ2-1; no clear D. The clonotype comes from a man under 40 in good health. The specimen sequenced was blood. The CDR3: CASSVKGTDEQFF. The CDR3, as DNA: TGTGCCAGCAGTGTAAAAGGTACCGATGAGCAGTTCTTC.